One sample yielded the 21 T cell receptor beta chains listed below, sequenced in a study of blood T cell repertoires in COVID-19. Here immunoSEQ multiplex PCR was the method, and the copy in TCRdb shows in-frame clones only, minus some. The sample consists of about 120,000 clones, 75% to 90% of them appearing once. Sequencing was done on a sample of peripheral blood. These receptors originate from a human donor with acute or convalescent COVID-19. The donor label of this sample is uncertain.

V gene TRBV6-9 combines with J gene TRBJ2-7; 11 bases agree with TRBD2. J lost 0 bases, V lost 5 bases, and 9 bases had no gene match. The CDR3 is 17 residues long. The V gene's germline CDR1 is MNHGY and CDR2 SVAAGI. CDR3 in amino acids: CASSPLAGGLGSYEQYF. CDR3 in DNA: TGTGCCAGCAGTCCTCTAGCGGGAGGCCTTGGCTCCTACGAGCAGTACTTC.

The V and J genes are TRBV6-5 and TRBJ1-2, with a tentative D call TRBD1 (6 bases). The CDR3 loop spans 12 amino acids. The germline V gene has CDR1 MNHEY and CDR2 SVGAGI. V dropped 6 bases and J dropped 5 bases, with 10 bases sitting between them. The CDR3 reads CASRAGVYGYTF. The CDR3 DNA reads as TGTGCCAGCAGGGCAGGGGTTTATGGCTACACCTTC.

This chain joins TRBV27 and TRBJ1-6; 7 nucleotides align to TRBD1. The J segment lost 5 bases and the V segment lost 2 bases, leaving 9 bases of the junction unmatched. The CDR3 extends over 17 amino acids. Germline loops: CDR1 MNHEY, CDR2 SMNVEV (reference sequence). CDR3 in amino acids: CASSLRTGPINNSPLHF. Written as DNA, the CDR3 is TGTGCCAGCAGTTTACGGACAGGCCCGATCAATAATTCACCCCTCCACTTT.

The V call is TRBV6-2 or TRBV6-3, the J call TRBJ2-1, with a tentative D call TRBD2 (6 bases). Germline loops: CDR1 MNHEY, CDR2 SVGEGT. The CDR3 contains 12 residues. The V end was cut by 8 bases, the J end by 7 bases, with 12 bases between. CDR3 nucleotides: TGTGCCAGCGGCCTAGCGAGAAATGAGCAGTTCTTC. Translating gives CASGLARNEQFF.

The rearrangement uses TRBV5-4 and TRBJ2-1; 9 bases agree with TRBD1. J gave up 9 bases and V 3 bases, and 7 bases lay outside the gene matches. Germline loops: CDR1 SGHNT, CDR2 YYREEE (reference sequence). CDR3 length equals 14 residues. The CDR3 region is CASSSRDRVGEQFF. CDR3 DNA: TGTGCCAGCAGCTCCCGGGACAGGGTCGGTGAGCAGTTCTTC.

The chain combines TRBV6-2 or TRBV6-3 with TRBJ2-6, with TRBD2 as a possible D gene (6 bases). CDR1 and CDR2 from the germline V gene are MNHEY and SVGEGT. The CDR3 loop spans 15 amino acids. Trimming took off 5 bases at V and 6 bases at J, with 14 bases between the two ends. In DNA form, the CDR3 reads TGTGCCAGCAGTGGACTATTGGAGAAGGCCAACGTCCTGACTTTC. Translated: CASSGLLEKANVLTF.

CDR3 nucleotides: TGTGCCAGTAGCAAAGAATCACAGGGGGCGACGATAGATACGCAGTATTTT. Its translation: CASSKESQGATIDTQYF. The V gene is TRBV19, the J gene TRBJ2-3; 9 bases fit TRBD1. Germline V gene sequence: CDR1 LNHDA, CDR2 SQIVND (reference sequence). The CDR3 contains 17 residues. V lost 6 bases, J lost 5 bases, and 15 bases stayed unmatched.

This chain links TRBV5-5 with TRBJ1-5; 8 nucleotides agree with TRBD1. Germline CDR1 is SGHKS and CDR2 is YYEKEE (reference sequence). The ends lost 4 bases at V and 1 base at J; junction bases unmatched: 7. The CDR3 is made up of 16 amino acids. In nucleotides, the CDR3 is TGTGCCAGCAGCGAAGGACAGGGAATGAGCAATCAGCCCCAGCATTTT. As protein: CASSEGQGMSNQPQHF.

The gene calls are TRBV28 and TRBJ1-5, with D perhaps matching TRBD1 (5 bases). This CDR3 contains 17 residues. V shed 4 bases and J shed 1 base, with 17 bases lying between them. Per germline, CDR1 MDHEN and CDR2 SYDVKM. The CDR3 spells CASSSPLGGESNQPQHF. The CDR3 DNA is TGTGCCAGCAGTTCTCCCTTGGGGGGAGAGAGCAATCAGCCCCAGCATTTT.

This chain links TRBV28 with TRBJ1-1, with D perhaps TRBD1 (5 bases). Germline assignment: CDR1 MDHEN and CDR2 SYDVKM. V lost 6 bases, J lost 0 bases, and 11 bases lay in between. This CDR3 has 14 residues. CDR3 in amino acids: CASRPGHLNTEAFF. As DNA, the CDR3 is TGTGCCAGCAGACCAGGACACTTGAACACTGAAGCTTTCTTT.

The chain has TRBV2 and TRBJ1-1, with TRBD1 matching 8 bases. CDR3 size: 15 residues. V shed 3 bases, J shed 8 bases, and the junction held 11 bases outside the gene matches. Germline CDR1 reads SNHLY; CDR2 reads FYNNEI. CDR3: CASSDVRTGRGEAFF. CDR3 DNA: TGTGCCAGCAGTGACGTAAGGACAGGGAGAGGAGAAGCTTTCTTT.

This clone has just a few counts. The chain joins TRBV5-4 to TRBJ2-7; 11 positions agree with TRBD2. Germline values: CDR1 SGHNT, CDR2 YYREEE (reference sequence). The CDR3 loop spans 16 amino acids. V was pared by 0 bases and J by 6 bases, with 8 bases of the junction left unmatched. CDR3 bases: TGTGCCAGCAGCTTGGCCGGCCTAGCGGGAGGCCTCGAGCAGTACTTC. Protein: CASSLAGLAGGLEQYF.

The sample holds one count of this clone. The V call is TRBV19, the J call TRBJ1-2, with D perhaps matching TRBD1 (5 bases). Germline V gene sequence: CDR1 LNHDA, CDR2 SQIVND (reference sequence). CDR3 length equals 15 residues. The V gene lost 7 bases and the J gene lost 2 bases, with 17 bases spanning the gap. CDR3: CASIGWARGNYGYTF. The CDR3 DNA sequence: TGTGCCAGTATAGGGTGGGCCCGGGGGAACTATGGCTACACCTTC.

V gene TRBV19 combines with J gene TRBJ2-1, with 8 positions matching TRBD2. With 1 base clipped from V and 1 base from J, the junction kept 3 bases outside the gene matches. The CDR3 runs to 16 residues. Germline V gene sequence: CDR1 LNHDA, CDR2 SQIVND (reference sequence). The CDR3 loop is CASSIGAGASYNEQFF. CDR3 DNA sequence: TGTGCCAGTAGTATAGGAGCGGGAGCGTCCTACAATGAGCAGTTCTTC.

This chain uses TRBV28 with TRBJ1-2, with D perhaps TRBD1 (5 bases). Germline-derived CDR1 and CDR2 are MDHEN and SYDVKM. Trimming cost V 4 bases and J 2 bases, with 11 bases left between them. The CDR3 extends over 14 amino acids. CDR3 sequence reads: CASSSTPGNYGYTF. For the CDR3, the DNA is TGTGCCAGCAGTTCAACGCCAGGGAACTATGGCTACACCTTC.

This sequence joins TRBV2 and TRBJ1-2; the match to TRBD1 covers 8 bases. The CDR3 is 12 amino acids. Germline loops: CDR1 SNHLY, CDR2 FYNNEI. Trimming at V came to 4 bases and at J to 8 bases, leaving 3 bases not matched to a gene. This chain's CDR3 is CASSGTGNGYTF. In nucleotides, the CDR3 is TGTGCCAGCAGTGGGACAGGGAACGGCTACACCTTC. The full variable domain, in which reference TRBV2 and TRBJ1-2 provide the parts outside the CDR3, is EPEVTQTPSHQVTQMGQEVILRCVPISNHLYFYWYRQILGQKVEFLVSFYNNEISEKSEIFDDQFSVERPDGSNFTLKIRSTKLEDSAMYFCASSGTGNGYTFGSGTRLTVV.

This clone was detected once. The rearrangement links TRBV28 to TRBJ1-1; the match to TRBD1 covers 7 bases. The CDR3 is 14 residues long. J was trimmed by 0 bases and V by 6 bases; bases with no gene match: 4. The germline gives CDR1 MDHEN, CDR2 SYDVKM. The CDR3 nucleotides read TGTGCCAGCAGCCCAGGGACAGTGAACACTGAAGCTTTCTTT. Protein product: CASSPGTVNTEAFF.

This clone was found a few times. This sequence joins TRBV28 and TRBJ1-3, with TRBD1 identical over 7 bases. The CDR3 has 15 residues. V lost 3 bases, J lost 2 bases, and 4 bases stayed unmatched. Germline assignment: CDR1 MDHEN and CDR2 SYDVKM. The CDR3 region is CASSFQGGTGNTIYF. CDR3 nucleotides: TGTGCCAGCAGTTTTCAGGGGGGAACTGGAAACACCATATATTTT.

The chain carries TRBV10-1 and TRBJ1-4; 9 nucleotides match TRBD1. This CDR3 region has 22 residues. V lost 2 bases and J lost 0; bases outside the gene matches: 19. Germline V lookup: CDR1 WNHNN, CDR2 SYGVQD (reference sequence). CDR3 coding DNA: TGCGCCAGCAGTGAGAGGATACCGGGAAGGGACAGGGTGATTTCAACTAATGAAAAACTGTTTTTT. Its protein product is CASSERIPGRDRVISTNEKLFF.

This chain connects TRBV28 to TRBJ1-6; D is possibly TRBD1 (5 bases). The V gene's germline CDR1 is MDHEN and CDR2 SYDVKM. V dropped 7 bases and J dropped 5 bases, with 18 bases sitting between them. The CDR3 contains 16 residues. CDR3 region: CASNPAWGLDNSPLHF. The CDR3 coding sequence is TGTGCCAGCAACCCCGCGTGGGGCCTCGATAATTCACCCCTCCACTTT. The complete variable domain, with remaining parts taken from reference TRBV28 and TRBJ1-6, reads DVKVTQSSRYLVKRTGEKVFLECVQDMDHENMFWYRQDPGLGLRLIYFSYDVKMKEKGDIPEGYSVSREKKERFSLILESASTNQTSMYLCASNPAWGLDNSPLHFGNGTRLTVT.

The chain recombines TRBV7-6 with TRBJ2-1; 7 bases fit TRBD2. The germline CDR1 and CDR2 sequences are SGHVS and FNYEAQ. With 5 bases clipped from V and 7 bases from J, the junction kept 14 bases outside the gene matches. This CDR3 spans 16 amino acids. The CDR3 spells CASSLPSGRPWNEQFF. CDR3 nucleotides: TGTGCCAGCAGCCTTCCTAGCGGCCGCCCCTGGAATGAGCAGTTCTTC.